This T cell receptor beta chain was sequenced in a study of blood T cell repertoires in COVID-19. Turning to the study itself: The origin of the acute and convalescent COVID-19 samples was the United States, Italy and Spain. Sample material is recorded as cDNA or gDNA derived from T cells, B-cell-depleted T cells, or PBMCs.

The data were produced by immunoSEQ multiplex PCR, yet TCRdb's version contains in-frame clones alone and is incomplete. Seen here are approximately 260,000 clones, 80% to 90% observed once, and the top ten hold approximately 10%. Per germline, CDR1 MNHEY and CDR2 SMNVEV (reference sequence). With 3 bases removed from V and 6 bases from J, the gap between germline ends came to 9 bases. The CDR3 is 13 amino acids. The rearrangement joins TRBV27 to TRBJ1-5; unclear D gene. The sequencing input was peripheral blood. The clonotype originates from a woman aged 70 to 79 with acute or convalescent COVID-19. In DNA form, the CDR3 reads TGTGCCAGCAGTTTCCGGGGAGGTCAGCCCCAGCATTTT. Translated, it gives CASSFRGGQPQHF.